Shown below are 21 T cell receptor beta chains from a single sample sequenced in a study of control samples from healthy donors and cancer patients. Assay: immunoSEQ multiplex PCR; the TCRdb copy retains only in-frame clones and omits some. The table shows under 140,000 clones, with around 87% occurring only once. The sample comprised PBMCs. These receptors came from a woman in her sixties or seventies with lung cancer.

This clone was seen just once. Other DNA sequences from this sample encode an identical CDR3 as well. The chain couples TRBV3-1 (or the pseudogene TRBV3-2) to TRBJ1-4, with D tentatively TRBD1 (5 bases). The CDR3 sequence is 16 residues long. V was shortened by 3 bases and J by 3 bases, with 14 bases between the two germline ends. Germline V gene lookup returns CDR1 LGHDT and CDR2 YNNKEL (reference sequence). The CDR3 nucleotides read TGTGCCAGCAGCCAGGGTTCGCGGACACCTAATGAAAAACTGTTTTTT. Its protein product is CASSQGSRTPNEKLFF.

The chain employs TRBV18 and TRBJ2-2; 12 nucleotides line up with TRBD2. Losses at the gene ends were 6 bases for V and 1 base for J; bases not matched to a gene: 3. The CDR3 has 16 residues. Germline CDR1 KGHSH, CDR2 LQKENI. The CDR3 sequence is CASSRTSGMNTGELFF. In nucleotides, the CDR3 is TGTGCCAGCTCGCGGACTAGCGGGATGAACACCGGGGAGCTGTTTTTT.

This rearrangement joins TRBV6-5 to TRBJ1-1; D is uncertain. The CDR3 has 13 residues. V was pared by 1 base and J by 4 bases, with 7 bases between. In germline, CDR1 is MNHEY, CDR2 SVGAGI. The CDR3 nucleotides read TGTGCCAGCAGTTACTTCGTGGGCACTGAAGCTTTCTTT. Translation: CASSYFVGTEAFF.

V usage is TRBV7-9 and J usage is TRBJ2-7, with D tentatively TRBD1 (5 bases). V lost 1 base and J 5 bases, leaving 12 bases between the germline ends. CDR1 is SEHNR and CDR2 is FQNEAQ in the germline V gene (reference sequence). This CDR3 spans 14 amino acids. The CDR3 nucleotides read TGTGCCAGCAGCTTAGTTCCAGGGATCAACGAGCAGTACTTC. This codes for CASSLVPGINEQYF.

V gene TRBV3-1 (or the pseudogene TRBV3-2) combines with J gene TRBJ2-5, with TRBD2 identical over 9 bases. Trimming cost V 9 bases and J 5 bases; bases outside gene matches: 13. CDR1 LGHDT and CDR2 YNNKEL come from the germline V gene (reference sequence). The CDR3 has 15 residues. CDR3 nucleotide sequence: TGTGCCAGTTTGGGACTAGCAAGCGCTCGGGAGACCCAGTACTTC. It is translated as CASLGLASARETQYF.

The gene calls are TRBV29-1 and TRBJ2-2; the match to TRBD1 covers 12 bases. The CDR3 consists of 16 residues. V lost 7 bases to trimming and J lost 7 bases; unmatched junction nucleotides: 13. Germline-derived CDR1 and CDR2 are SQVTM and ANQGSEA. Here the CDR3 DNA reads TGCAGCGCCAATTCGGGGACAGGGGGCGAAAGCGGGGAGCTGTTTTTT. Its translation is CSANSGTGGESGELFF.

CDR3 protein: CASSSADEIYGYTF. For the CDR3, the DNA is TGTGCCAGCAGTTCCGCTGATGAGATCTATGGCTACACCTTC. The V call is TRBV28, the J call TRBJ1-2, with D unclear. In germline, CDR1 is MDHEN, CDR2 SYDVKM. V was pared by 4 bases and J by 4 bases, with 13 bases between. There are 14 residues in the CDR3.

The chain links TRBV15 to TRBJ2-3; 9 bases are a match to TRBD2. Trimming cost V 3 bases and J 4 bases; bases outside gene matches: 5. This CDR3 comprises 15 residues. CDR1 and CDR2 from the germline V gene are LNHNV and YYDKDF (reference sequence). The CDR3 is CATSRVAGVPDTQYF. The CDR3 DNA reads TGTGCCACCAGCAGGGTAGCGGGAGTCCCAGATACGCAGTATTTT.

The J gene is TRBJ1-2, the V gene TRBV27; D is unclear. V was clipped by 1 base and J by 5 bases, with 14 bases between them. This CDR3 comprises 15 residues. The V gene's germline CDR1 is MNHEY and CDR2 SMNVEV (reference sequence). Here the CDR3 reads CASSLYPGGTYGYTF. CDR3 bases: TGTGCCAGCAGTTTATACCCAGGAGGTACTTATGGCTACACCTTC.

The CDR3: CASSSTSYEQYF. CDR3 in DNA: TGTGCCAGCAGCTCCACCTCCTACGAGCAGTACTTC. The chain links TRBV7-2 to TRBJ2-7, with D unresolved. This CDR3 spans 12 amino acids. Trimming took 4 bases from V and 0 from J, leaving 4 bases between them. Germline CDR1 reads SGHTA; CDR2 reads FQGNSA.

The genes are TRBV9 and TRBJ1-4, with D unresolved. The germline CDR1 and CDR2 sequences are SGDLS and YYNGEE. This CDR3 is built from 16 residues. V was clipped by 4 bases and J by 4 bases, with 17 bases between them. Here the CDR3 reads CASSPLTGRGNEKLFF. In nucleotides, the CDR3 is TGTGCCAGCAGCCCCCTGACTGGGCGCGGTAATGAAAAACTGTTTTTT.

V gene TRBV9 combines with J gene TRBJ2-6; 8 nucleotides align to TRBD2. The CDR3 is 22 residues long. The trim removed 4 bases at V and 0 bases at J, leaving 21 bases unmatched. Germline V CDR1 and CDR2: SGDLS, YYNGEE. The CDR3 DNA reads TGTGCCAGCAGCCCAACGTATTCGTCGGGGGGGACAAGGTACTCTGGGGCCAACGTCCTGACTTTC. This encodes CASSPTYSSGGTRYSGANVLTF. Variable domain in full (rest from reference TRBV9 and TRBJ2-6): DSGVTQTPKHLITATGQRVTLRCSPRSGDLSVYWYQQSLDQGLQFLIQYYNGEERAKGNILERFSAQQFPDLHSELNLSSLELGDSALYFCASSPTYSSGGTRYSGANVLTFGAGSRLTVL.

The genes are TRBV6-5 and TRBJ1-1; a weak D match, TRBD1 (6 bases). V was pared by 5 bases and J by 8 bases, with 15 bases between. The germline gives CDR1 MNHEY, CDR2 SVGAGI. This CDR3 contains 13 residues. CDR3: CASSPTGMGEAFF. The CDR3 bases are TGTGCCAGCAGTCCAACAGGGATGGGGGAAGCTTTCTTT.

This chain joins TRBV3-1 (or the pseudogene TRBV3-2) and TRBJ2-3; tentatively, D is TRBD2 (5 bases). Germline V gives CDR1 LGHDT, CDR2 YNNKEL (reference sequence). The V gene lost 1 base and the J gene lost 10 bases, with 15 bases spanning the gap. CDR3 size: 14 residues. The CDR3, as DNA: TGTGCCAGCAGCCAAGTAAGAGAGGGCACCCCGCAGTATTTT. Translation: CASSQVREGTPQYF.

CDR3 sequence (DNA): TGCAGCGTACTACCCCTATTGGCGGGCGAGCAGTACTTC. Its translation is CSVLPLLAGEQYF. The chain has TRBV29-1 and TRBJ2-7; D is possibly TRBD2 (5 bases). This CDR3 is 13 amino acids long. V was clipped by 6 bases and J by 6 bases, with 18 bases between them. Germline CDR1 SQVTM, CDR2 ANQGSEA.

The chain has TRBV27 and TRBJ1-1, with TRBD1 matching over 10 bases. Germline V CDR1 and CDR2: MNHEY, SMNVEV (reference sequence). The CDR3 is 17 residues long. V lost 6 bases and J lost 0; bases outside the gene matches: 10. CDR3 coding DNA: TGTGCCAGCAGATCCGACAGGGGGCAGGGCCTGAACACTGAAGCTTTCTTT. Translated, it gives CASRSDRGQGLNTEAFF.

J is TRBJ2-5 and V is TRBV7-9; possibly TRBD2 for D (7 bases). This CDR3 region has 16 residues. Trimming removed 2 bases at V and 5 bases at J, with 18 bases between. Germline loops: CDR1 SEHNR, CDR2 FQNEAQ (reference sequence). CDR3 loop: CASSLQGQLGGETQYF. CDR3 bases: TGTGCCAGCAGCTTACAGGGGCAACTGGGAGGGGAGACCCAGTACTTC.

V usage is TRBV20-1 and J usage is TRBJ1-3; D not resolved. There are 15 residues in the CDR3. Germline lookup yields CDR1 DFQATT and CDR2 SNEGSKA (reference sequence). V was shortened by 3 bases and J by 2 bases, with 14 bases between the two germline ends. The CDR3 spells CSASVMGAPGNTIYF. Written as DNA, the CDR3 is TGCAGTGCTAGTGTAATGGGAGCCCCTGGAAACACCATATATTTT.

The chain is built from TRBV4-1 and TRBJ1-1, with no clear D. The CDR3 runs 14 residues. Trimming took 4 bases from V and 3 from J, leaving 12 bases between them. CDR1 MGHRA and CDR2 YSYEKL come from the germline V gene. The CDR3 protein is CASSLSWSDTEAFF. Here the CDR3 DNA reads TGCGCCAGCAGCCTCTCATGGAGCGACACTGAAGCTTTCTTT.

The V and J genes are TRBV7-9 and TRBJ1-3, with D perhaps matching TRBD1 (6 bases). Per germline, CDR1 SEHNR and CDR2 FQNEAQ (reference sequence). V gave up 3 bases and J gave up 4 bases, with 16 bases separating them. The length of the CDR3 is 16 residues. The CDR3 nucleotides read TGTGCCAGCAGCTTTCCCCAGGGGTTGGACGGAAACACCATATATTTT. Translating it yields CASSFPQGLDGNTIYF.

The genes are TRBV11-3 and TRBJ2-3; the match to TRBD2 covers 11 bases. CDR3 size: 15 residues. The V and J ends lost 3 bases and 6 bases, in that order; junction bases with no gene match: 5. Germline values: CDR1 SGHNT, CDR2 YENEEA. The chain's CDR3 is CASSLGLAELDTQYF. CDR3 sequence (DNA): TGTGCCAGCAGCTTGGGACTAGCGGAATTGGATACGCAGTATTTT.